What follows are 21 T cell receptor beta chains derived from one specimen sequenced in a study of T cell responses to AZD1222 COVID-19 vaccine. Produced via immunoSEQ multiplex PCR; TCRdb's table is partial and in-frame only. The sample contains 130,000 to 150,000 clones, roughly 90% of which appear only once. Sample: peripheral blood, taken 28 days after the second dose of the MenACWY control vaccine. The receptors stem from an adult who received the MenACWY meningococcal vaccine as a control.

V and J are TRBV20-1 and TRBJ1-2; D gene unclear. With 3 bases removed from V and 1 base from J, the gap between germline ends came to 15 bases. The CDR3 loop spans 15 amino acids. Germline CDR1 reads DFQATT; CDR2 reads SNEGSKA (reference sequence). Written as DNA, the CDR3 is TGCAGTGCTAGTACCGCAGGCCAGCTTAACTATGGCTACACCTTC. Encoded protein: CSASTAGQLNYGYTF.

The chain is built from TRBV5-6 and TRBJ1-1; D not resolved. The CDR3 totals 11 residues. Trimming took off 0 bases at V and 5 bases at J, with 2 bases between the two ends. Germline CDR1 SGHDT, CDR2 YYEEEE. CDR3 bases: TGTGCCAGCAGCTTGGAGACTGAAGCTTTCTTT. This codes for CASSLETEAFF.

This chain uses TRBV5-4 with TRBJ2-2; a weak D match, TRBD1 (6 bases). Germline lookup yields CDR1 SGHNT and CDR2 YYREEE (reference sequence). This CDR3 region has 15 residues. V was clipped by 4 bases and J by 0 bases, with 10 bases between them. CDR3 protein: CASSTGTSNTGELFF. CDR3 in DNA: TGTGCCAGCAGCACCGGGACATCGAACACCGGGGAGCTGTTTTTT.

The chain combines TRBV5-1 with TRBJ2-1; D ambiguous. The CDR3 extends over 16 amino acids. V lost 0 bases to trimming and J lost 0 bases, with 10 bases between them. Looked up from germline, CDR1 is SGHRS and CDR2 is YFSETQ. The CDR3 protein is CASSLGTSTSYNEQFF. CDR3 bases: TGCGCCAGCAGCTTGGGCACTTCGACCTCCTACAATGAGCAGTTCTTC. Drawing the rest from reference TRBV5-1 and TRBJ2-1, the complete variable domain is KAGVTQTPRYLIKTRGQQVTLSCSPISGHRSVSWYQQTPGQGLQFLFEYFSETQRNKGNFPGRFSGRQFSNSRSEMNVSTLELGDSALYLCASSLGTSTSYNEQFFGPGTRLTVL.

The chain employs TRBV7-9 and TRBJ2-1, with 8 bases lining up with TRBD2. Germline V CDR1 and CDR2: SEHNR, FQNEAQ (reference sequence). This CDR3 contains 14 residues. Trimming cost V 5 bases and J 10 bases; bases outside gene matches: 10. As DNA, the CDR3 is TGTGCCAGCAGCCCGCCGGGACTAGTAAGAGAGCAGTTCTTC. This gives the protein CASSPPGLVREQFF.

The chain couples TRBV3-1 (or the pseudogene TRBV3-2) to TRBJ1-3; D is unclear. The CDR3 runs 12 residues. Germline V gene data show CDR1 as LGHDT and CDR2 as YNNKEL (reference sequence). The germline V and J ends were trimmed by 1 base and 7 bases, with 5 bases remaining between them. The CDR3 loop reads CASSQGRNTIYF. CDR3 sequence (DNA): TGTGCCAGCAGCCAAGGACGGAACACCATATATTTT.

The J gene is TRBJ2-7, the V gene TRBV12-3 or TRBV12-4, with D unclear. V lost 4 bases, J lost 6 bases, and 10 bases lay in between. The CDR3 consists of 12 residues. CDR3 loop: CASSWGLGEQYF. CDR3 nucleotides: TGTGCCAGCAGTTGGGGTCTAGGCGAGCAGTACTTC.

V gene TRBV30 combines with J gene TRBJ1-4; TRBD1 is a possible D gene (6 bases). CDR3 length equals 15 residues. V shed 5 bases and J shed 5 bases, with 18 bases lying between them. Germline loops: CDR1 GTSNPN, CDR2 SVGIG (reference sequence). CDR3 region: CAWGPGQSRNEKLFF. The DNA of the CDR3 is TGTGCCTGGGGCCCGGGACAATCCCGAAATGAAAAACTGTTTTTT. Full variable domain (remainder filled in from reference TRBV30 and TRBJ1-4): SQTIHQWPATLVQPVGSPLSLECTVEGTSNPNLYWYRQAAGRGLQLLFYSVGIGQISSEVPQNLSASRPQDRQFILSSKKLLLSDSGFYLCAWGPGQSRNEKLFFGSGTQLSVL.

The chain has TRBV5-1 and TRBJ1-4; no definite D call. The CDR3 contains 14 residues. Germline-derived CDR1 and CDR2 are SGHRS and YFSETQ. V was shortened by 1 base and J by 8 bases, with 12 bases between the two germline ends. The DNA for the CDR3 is TGCGCCAGCAGCTTGTTGGAGAGTGGGGAAAAACTGTTTTTT. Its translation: CASSLLESGEKLFF.

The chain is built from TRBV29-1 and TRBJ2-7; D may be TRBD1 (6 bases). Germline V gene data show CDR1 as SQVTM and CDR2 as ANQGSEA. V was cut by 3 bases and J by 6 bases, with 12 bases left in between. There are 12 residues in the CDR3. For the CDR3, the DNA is TGCAGCGTTGACGCCCAGGGGTTCGAGCAGTACTTC. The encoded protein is CSVDAQGFEQYF.

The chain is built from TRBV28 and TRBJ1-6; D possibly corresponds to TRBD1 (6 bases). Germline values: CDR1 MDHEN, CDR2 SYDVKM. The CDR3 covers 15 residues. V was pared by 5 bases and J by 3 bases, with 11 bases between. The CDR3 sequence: CASSPTGNYNSPLHF. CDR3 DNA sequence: TGTGCCAGCAGTCCGACAGGAAACTATAATTCACCCCTCCACTTT.

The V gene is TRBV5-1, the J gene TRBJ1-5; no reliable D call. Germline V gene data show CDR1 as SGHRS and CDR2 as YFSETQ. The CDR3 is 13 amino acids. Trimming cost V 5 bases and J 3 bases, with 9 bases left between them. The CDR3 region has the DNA TGCGCCAGCAGTCCCCAGCCCAATCAGCCCCAGCATTTT. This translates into CASSPQPNQPQHF.

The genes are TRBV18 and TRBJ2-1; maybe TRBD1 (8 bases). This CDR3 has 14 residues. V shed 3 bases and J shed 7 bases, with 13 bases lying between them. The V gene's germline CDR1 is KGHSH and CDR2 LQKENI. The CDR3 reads CASSPDRGGNEQFF. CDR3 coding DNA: TGTGCCAGCTCACCCGACAGGGGAGGGAATGAGCAGTTCTTC. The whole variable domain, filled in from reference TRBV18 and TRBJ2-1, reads NAGVMQNPRHLVRRRGQEARLRCSPMKGHSHVYWYRQLPEEGLKFMVYLQKENIIDESGMPKERFSAEFPKEGPSILRIQQVVRGDSAAYFCASSPDRGGNEQFFGPGTRLTVL.

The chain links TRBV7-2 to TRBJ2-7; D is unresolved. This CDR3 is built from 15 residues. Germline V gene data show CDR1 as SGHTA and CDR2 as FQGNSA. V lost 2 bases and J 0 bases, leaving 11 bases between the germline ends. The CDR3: CASSLSPLFSYEQYF. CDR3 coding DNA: TGTGCCAGCAGCTTATCACCGCTGTTCTCCTACGAGCAGTACTTC.

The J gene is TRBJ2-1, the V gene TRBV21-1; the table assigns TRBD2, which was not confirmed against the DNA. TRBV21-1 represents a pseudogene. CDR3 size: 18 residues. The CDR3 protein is CASRPLLLTSGLYNEQFF. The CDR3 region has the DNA TGTGCCAGCAGGCCTCTTTTACTGACTAGCGGCCTTTACAATGAGCAGTTCTTC.

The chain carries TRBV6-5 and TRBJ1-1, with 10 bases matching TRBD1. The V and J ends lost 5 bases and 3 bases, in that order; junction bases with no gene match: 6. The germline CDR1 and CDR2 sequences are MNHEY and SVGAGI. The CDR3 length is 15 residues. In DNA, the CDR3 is TGTGCCAGCAGTCATAGGACAGGGGGGGACACTGAAGCTTTCTTT. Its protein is CASSHRTGGDTEAFF.

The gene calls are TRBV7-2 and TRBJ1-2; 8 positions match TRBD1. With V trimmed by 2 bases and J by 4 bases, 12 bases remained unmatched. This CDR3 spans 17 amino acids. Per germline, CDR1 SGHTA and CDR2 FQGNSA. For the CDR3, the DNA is TGTGCCAGCAGCTTAAACGTGGACAGGGTTCGATTCTATGGCTACACCTTC. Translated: CASSLNVDRVRFYGYTF.

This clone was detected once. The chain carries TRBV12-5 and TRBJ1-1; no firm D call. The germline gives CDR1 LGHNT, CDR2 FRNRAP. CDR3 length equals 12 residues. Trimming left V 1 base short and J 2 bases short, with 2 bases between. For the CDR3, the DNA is TGTGCTAGTGGTTTGGGTAACACTGAAGCTTTCTTT. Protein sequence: CASGLGNTEAFF.

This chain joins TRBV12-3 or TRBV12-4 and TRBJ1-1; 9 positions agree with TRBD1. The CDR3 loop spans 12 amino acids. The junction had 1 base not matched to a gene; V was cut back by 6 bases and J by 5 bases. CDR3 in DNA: TGTGCCAGCAGGGACAGGGGAACTGAAGCTTTCTTT. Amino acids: CASRDRGTEAFF.

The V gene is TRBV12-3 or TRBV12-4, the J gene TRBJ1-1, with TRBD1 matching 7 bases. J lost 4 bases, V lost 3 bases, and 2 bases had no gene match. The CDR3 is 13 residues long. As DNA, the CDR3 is TGTGCCAGCAGTTTTAGGGGGCCCACTGAAGCTTTCTTT. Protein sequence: CASSFRGPTEAFF.

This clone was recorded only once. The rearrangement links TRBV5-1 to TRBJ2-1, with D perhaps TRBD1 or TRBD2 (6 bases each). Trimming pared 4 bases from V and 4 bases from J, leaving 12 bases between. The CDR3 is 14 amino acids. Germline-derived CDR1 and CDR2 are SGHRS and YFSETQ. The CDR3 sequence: CASSRRGDYNEQFF. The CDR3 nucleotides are TGCGCCAGCAGCCGAAGGGGGGATTACAATGAGCAGTTCTTC.